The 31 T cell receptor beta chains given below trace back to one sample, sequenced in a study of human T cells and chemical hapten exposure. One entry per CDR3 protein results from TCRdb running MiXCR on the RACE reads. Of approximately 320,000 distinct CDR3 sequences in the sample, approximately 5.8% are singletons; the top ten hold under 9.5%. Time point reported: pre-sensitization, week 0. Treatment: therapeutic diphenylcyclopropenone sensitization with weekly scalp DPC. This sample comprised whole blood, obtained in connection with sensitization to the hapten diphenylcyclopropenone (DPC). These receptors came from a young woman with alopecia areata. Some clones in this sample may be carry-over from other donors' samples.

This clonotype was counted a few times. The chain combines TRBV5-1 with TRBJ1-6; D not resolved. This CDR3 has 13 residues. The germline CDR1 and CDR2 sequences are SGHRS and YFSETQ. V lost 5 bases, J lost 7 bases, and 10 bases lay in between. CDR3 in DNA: TGCGCCAGCAGTGGCGACGGGAATTCACCCCTCCACTTT. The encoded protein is CASSGDGNSPLHF.

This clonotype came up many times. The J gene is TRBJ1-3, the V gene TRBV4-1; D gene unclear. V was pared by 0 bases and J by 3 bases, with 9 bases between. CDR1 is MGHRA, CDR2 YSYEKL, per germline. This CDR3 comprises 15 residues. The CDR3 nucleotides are TGCGCCAGCAGCCAAGATTGGGGAGTTGGAAACACCATATATTTT. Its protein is CASSQDWGVGNTIYF.

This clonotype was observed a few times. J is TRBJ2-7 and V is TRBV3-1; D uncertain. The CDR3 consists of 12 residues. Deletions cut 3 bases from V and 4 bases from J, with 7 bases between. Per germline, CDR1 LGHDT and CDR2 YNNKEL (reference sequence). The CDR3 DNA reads TGTGCCAGCAGCCAGGCGGAATACGAGCAGTACTTC. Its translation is CASSQAEYEQYF.

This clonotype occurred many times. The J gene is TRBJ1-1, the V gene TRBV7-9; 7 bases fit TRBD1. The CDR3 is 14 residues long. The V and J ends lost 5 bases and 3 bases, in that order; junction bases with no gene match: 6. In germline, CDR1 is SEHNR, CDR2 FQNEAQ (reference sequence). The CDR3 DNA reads TGTGCCAGCAGCGATACGACAGGGTACACTGAAGCTTTCTTT. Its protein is CASSDTTGYTEAFF.

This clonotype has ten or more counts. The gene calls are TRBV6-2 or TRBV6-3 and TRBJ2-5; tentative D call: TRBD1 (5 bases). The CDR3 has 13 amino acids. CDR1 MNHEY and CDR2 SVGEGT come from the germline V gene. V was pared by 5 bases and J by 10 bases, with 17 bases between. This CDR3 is CASSRGADLGQYF. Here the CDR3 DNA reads TGTGCCAGCAGTCGTGGGGCCGACCTGGGCCAGTACTTC.

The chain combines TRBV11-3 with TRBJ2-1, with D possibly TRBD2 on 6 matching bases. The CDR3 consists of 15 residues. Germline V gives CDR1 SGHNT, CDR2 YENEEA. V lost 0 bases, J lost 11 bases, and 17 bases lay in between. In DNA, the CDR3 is TGTGCCAGCAGCTTAGATGAGGAGGGAGTACCAAAGCAGTTCTTC. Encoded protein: CASSLDEEGVPKQFF.

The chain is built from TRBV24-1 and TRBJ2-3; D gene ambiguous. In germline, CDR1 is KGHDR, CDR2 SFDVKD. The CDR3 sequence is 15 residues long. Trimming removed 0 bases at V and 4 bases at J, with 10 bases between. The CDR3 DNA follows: TGTGCCACCAGTGATTTGGCTGGGATCGCAGATACGCAGTATTTT. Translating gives CATSDLAGIADTQYF.

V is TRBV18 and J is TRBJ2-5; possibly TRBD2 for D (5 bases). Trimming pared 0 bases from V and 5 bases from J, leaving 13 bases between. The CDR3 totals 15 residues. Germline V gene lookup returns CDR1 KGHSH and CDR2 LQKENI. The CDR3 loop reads CASSPPSRPGETQYF. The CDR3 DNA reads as TGTGCCAGCTCACCACCGTCGAGGCCGGGGGAGACCCAGTACTTC.

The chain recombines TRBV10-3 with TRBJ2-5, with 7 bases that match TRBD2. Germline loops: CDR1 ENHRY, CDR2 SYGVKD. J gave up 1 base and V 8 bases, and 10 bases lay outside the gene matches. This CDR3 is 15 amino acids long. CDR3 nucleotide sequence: TGTGCCATCGGGGGAGGGTCCAGGTCCCAAGAGACCCAGTACTTC. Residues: CAIGGGSRSQETQYF.

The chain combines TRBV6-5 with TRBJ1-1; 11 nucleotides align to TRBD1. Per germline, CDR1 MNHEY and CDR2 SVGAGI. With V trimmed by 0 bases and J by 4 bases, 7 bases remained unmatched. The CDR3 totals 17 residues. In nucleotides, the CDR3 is TGTGCCAGCAGTTACTCGAGGACAGGGGGCCCCGCCACTGAAGCTTTCTTT. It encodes CASSYSRTGGPATEAFF.

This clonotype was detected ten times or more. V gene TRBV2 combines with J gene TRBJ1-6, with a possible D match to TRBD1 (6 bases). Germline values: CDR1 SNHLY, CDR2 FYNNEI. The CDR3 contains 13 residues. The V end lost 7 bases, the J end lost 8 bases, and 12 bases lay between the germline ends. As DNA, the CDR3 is TGTGCCAGCACGGACAGCAGAGATTCACCCCTCCACTTT. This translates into CASTDSRDSPLHF.

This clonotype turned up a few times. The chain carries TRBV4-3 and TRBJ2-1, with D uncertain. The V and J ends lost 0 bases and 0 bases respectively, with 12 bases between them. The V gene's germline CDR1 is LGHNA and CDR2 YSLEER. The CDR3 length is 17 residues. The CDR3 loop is CASSQDRASSSYNEQFF. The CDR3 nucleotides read TGCGCCAGCAGCCAAGATCGGGCGTCAAGCTCCTACAATGAGCAGTTCTTC.

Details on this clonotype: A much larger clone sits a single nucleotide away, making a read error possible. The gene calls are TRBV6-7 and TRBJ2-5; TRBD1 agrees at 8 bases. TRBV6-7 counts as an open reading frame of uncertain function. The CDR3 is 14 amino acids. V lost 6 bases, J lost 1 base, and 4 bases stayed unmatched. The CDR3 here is CASRPGQGQETQYF. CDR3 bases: TGTGCCAGCAGACCCGGACAGGGCCAAGAGACCCAGTACTTC.

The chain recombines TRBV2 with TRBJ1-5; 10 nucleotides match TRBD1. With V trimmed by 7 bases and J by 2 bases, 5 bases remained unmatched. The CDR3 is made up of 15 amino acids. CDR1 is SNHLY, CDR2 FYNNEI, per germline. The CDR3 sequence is CASKGTGEGNQPQHF. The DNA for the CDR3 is TGTGCCAGCAAAGGGACAGGGGAAGGCAATCAGCCCCAGCATTTT.

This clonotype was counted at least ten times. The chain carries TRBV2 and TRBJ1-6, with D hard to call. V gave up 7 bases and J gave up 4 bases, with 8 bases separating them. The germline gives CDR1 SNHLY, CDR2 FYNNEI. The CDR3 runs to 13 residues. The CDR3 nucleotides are TGTGCCAGCAAGCCCCAGTATAATTCACCCCTCCACTTT. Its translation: CASKPQYNSPLHF.

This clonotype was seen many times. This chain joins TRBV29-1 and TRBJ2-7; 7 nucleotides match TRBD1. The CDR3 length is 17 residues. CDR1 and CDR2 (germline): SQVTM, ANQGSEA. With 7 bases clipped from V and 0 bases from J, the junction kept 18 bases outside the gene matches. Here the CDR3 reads CSAARDSEITYSYEQYF. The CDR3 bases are TGCAGCGCCGCAAGGGACAGCGAGATTACCTACTCCTACGAGCAGTACTTC.

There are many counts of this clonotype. As DNA, the CDR3 is TGTGCCAGCAGCTTCCTACCGGGACAGGGGGCCGATGAGCAGTTCTTC. It translates to CASSFLPGQGADEQFF. V gene TRBV7-2 combines with J gene TRBJ2-1; 12 bases align to TRBD1. The germline V gene encodes CDR1 SGHTA and CDR2 FQGNSA. The V segment lost 3 bases and the J segment 8 bases; nucleotides outside the gene matches: 8. The CDR3 spans 16 residues. Variable domain in full (rest from reference TRBV7-2 and TRBJ2-1): GAGVSQSPSNKVTEKGKDVELRCDPISGHTALYWYRQSLGQGLEFLIYFQGNSAPDKSGLPSDRFSAERTGGSVSTLTIQRTQQEDSAVYLCASSFLPGQGADEQFFGPGTRLTVL.

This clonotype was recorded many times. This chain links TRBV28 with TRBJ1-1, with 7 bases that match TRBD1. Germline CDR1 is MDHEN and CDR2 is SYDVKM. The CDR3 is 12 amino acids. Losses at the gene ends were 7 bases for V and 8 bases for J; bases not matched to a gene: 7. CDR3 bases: TGTGCCAGCATACTAAGGGGACAGGAAGCTTTCTTT. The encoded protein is CASILRGQEAFF.

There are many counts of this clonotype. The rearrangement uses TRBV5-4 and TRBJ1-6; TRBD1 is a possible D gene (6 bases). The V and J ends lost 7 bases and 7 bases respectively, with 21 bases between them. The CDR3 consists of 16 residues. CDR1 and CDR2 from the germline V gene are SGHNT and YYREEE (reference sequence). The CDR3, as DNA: TGTGCCAGCGGACTCCTCGGACAGAGTGTAAATTCACCCCTCCACTTT. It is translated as CASGLLGQSVNSPLHF.

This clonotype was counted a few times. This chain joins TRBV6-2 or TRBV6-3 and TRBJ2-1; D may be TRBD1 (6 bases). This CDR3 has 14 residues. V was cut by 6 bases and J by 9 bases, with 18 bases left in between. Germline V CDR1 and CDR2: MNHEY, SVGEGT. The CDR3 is CASRDTGSRGEQFF. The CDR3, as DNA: TGTGCCAGCAGAGACACAGGGAGTCGAGGTGAGCAGTTCTTC.

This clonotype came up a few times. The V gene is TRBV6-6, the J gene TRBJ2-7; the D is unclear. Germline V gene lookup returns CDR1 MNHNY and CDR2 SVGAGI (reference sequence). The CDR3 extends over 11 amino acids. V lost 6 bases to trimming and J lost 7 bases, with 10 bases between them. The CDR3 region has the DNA TGTGCCAGCAGAATAATGAGGGAGCAGTACTTC. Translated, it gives CASRIMREQYF.

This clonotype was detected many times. This CDR3 reads CASSLKVSSYNSPLHF. The CDR3 coding sequence is TGTGCCAGCAGCTTGAAGGTCAGCTCCTATAATTCACCCCTCCACTTT. The J gene is TRBJ1-6, the V gene TRBV5-5; D unresolved. The CDR3 extends over 16 amino acids. Germline CDR1 and CDR2: SGHKS and YYEKEE (reference sequence). V dropped 1 base and J dropped 0 bases, with 8 bases sitting between them.

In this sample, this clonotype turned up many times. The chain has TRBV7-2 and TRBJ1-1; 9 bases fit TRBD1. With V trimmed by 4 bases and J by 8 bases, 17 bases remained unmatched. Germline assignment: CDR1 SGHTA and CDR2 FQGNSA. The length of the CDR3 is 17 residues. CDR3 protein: CASSSTRQGVPLVEAFF. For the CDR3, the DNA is TGTGCCAGCAGCTCCACTAGACAGGGGGTACCTTTAGTGGAAGCTTTCTTT.

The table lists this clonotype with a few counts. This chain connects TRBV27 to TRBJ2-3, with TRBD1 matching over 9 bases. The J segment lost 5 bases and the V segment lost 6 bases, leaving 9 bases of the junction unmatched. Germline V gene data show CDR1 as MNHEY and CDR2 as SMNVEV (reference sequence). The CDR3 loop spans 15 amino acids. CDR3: CASSPDRGYGDTQYF. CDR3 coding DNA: TGTGCCAGCAGCCCAGACAGGGGGTACGGAGATACGCAGTATTTT.

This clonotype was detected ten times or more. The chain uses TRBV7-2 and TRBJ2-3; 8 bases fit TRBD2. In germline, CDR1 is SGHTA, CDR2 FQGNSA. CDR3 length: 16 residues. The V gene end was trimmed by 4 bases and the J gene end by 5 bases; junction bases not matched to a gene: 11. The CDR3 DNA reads TGTGCCAGCAGCTCCAACCCCGGGGGGGCTGGAGATACGCAGTATTTT. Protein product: CASSSNPGGAGDTQYF.

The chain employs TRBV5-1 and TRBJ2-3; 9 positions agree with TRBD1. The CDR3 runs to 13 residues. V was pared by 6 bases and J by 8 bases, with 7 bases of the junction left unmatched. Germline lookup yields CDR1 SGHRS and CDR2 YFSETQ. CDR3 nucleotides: TGCGCCAGCACGGGACAGGGAGAAGGTACGCAGTATTTT. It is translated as CASTGQGEGTQYF.

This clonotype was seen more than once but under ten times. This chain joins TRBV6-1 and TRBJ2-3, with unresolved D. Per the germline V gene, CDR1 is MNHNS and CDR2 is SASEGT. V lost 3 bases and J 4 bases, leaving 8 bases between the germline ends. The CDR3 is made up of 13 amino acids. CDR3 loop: CASSDRSPDTQYF. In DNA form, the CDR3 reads TGTGCCAGCAGTGACCGGAGCCCAGATACGCAGTATTTT.

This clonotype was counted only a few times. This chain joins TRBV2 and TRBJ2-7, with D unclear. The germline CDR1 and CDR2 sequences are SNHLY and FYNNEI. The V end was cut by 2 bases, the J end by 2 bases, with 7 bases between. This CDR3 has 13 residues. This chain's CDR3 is CASSETQTYEQYF. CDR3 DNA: TGTGCCAGCAGTGAAACCCAGACCTACGAGCAGTACTTC.

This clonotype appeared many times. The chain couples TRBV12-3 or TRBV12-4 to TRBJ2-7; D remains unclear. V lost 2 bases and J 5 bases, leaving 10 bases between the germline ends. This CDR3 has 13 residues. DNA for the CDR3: TGTGCCAGCAGTTTATTTCCGGCGAACGAGCAGTACTTC. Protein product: CASSLFPANEQYF.

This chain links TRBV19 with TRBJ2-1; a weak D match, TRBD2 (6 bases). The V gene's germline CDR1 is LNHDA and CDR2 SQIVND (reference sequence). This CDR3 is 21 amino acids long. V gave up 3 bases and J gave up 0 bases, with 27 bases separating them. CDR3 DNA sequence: TGTGCCAGTAGTATTCGATCACGGGGTCGGAGGGAAAGGAGCTCCTACAATGAGCAGTTCTTC. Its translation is CASSIRSRGRRERSSYNEQFF. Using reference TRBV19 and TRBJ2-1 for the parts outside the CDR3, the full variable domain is DGGITQSPKYLFRKEGQNVTLSCEQNLNHDAMYWYRQDPGQGLRLIYYSQIVNDFQKGDIAEGYSVSREKKESFPLTVTSAQKNPTAFYLCASSIRSRGRRERSSYNEQFFGPGTRLTVL.

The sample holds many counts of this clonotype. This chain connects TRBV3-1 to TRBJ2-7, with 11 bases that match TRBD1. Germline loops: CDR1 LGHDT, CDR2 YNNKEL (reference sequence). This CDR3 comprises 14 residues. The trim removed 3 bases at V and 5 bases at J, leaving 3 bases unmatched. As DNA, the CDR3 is TGTGCCAGCAGCCAGGACAGGGGGCGACACGAGCAGTACTTC. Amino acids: CASSQDRGRHEQYF.